Listed below are T cell receptor beta chains from one sample, sequenced in a study of blood T cell repertoires in COVID-19. Profiling relied on immunoSEQ multiplex PCR, and the TCRdb table lists in-frame clones only, not all of them. The sample shows roughly 150,000 clones, under 90% of them seen only once. The sequenced sample was peripheral blood. Receptor source: a man in his 60s with acute or convalescent COVID-19. The CDR3 runs from the conserved cysteine through the conserved F or W. A D gene is named only where the DNA matches it firmly. Not every row has a clone size; where given, it reads once, few, many or a size class.

clone_size,j_call,v_call,d_call,cdr3_nt,cdr3_aa
-,TRBJ2-1,TRBV29-1,-,TGCAGCGTTGTCCGAGCCAATGAGCAGTTCTTC,CSVVRANEQFF
-,TRBJ2-2,TRBV5-8,-,TGTGCCAGCAGCTCCTGGACAGGGGAGCTGTTTTTT,CASSSWTGELFF
-,TRBJ2-1,TRBV18,-,TGTGCCAGCTCATCATACAAGGGGGACTCCTACAATGAGCAGTTCTTC,CASSSYKGDSYNEQFF
-,TRBJ1-4,TRBV5-4,-,TGTGCCAGCAGCTTGGGCCAGATTAATGAAAAACTGTTTTTT,CASSLGQINEKLFF
-,TRBJ1-1,TRBV5-4,-,TGTGCCAGCAGTGCCGGAGGGGTAGGGTACAGTAATACTGAAGCTTTCTTT,CASSAGGVGYSNTEAFF
-,TRBJ2-7,TRBV5-1,TRBD1,TGCGCCAGCACCAGGGACAGAACCTACGAGCAGTACTTC,CASTRDRTYEQYF
-,TRBJ2-7,TRBV5-4,TRBD2,TGTGCCAGCAGCCCGGGACTAGCGGGGAGCTACGAGCAGTACTTC,CASSPGLAGSYEQYF
-,TRBJ1-4,TRBV19,TRBD1,TGTGCCACCTCGGACAGGGGCCCTCCTAATGAAAAACTGTTTTTT,CATSDRGPPNEKLFF
-,TRBJ1-1,TRBV6-5,-,TGTGCCAGCAGGACAGGAGGTGGTGGCACTGAAGCTTTCTTT,CASRTGGGGTEAFF
-,TRBJ1-6,TRBV6-5,-,TGTGCCAGCACCATAGCGAGTTCACCCCTCCACTTT,CASTIASSPLHF
-,TRBJ1-4,TRBV27,TRBD1,TGTGCCAGCAGTCCACAGGGGGCAGGGGAAAAACTGTTTTTT,CASSPQGAGEKLFF
-,TRBJ1-1,TRBV28,TRBD1,TGTGCCAGCAGGGCGGGACAGGGGGGCACTGAAGCTTTCTTT,CASRAGQGGTEAFF
-,TRBJ1-1,TRBV4-3,-,TGCGCCAGCAGCGGACCCGCGGGGACGAACACTGAAGCTTTCTTT,CASSGPAGTNTEAFF
once,TRBJ2-7,TRBV28,TRBD1,TGTGCCAGCAGTTTCGACAGGGTCCGCTACGAGCAGTACTTC,CASSFDRVRYEQYF
-,TRBJ2-3,TRBV4-1,-,TGCGCCAGCAGCCAAGGTAACTACCCAACGCAGTATTTT,CASSQGNYPTQYF
-,TRBJ1-4,TRBV5-1,-,TGCGCCAGCAGCTGGGGCGCCGCTAATGAAAAACTGTTTTTT,CASSWGAANEKLFF
-,TRBJ1-2,TRBV2,-,TGTGCCAGCAGTGAAAGGGGCAGGGTGGCGGGCTACACCTTC,CASSERGRVAGYTF
-,TRBJ1-5,TRBV6-1,TRBD1,TGTGCCAGCAGTGAAGTCGGGACAGTCTATCAGCCCCAGCATTTT,CASSEVGTVYQPQHF
few,TRBJ1-1,TRBV7-2,-,TGTGCCAGCAAGCGGGACATGAACACTGAAGCTTTCTTT,CASKRDMNTEAFF
-,TRBJ1-3,TRBV28,-,TGTGCCAGCTGGAGGCGAATGACCTCTGGAAACACCATATATTTT,CASWRRMTSGNTIYF
-,TRBJ2-1,TRBV19,TRBD2,TGTGCCAGTAGTAGGGAGACTAGCGGGAGCATCTTTCAGTTCTTC,CASSRETSGSIFQFF
-,TRBJ1-5,TRBV19,-,TGTGCCAGTATCTCCAGGAGGGAGGGGTCCAATCAGCCCCAGCATTTT,CASISRREGSNQPQHF
-,TRBJ1-2,TRBV7-8,TRBD1,TGTGCCAGCCCCCCCCGGGACAGGGCCCGCTATGGCTACACCTTC,CASPPRDRARYGYTF
-,TRBJ1-3,TRBV6-2/TRBV6-3,-,TGTGCCAGCAGTCGCTCGACAGAACTCTCTGGAAACACCATATATTTT,CASSRSTELSGNTIYF
-,TRBJ2-3,TRBV2,-,TGTGCCAGCAGTGAGCTAGCCCCAAGCACAGATACGCAGTATTTT,CASSELAPSTDTQYF
-,TRBJ2-1,TRBV7-3,TRBD1,TGTGCCAGCAGCTTAGTTCCAACACCCCGGACAGGTCTTGGGAATGAGCAGTTCTTC,CASSLVPTPRTGLGNEQFF
-,TRBJ1-2,TRBV3-1/TRBV3-2,-,TGTGCCAGCAGCCCCAGCAGCGTGGGTGGCTACACCTTC,CASSPSSVGGYTF
-,TRBJ2-3,TRBV10-2,-,TGCGCCAGCATGTTAGGGGGCACAGATACGCAGTATTTT,CASMLGGTDTQYF
-,TRBJ1-2,TRBV10-3,-,TGTGCCATCACTCCCGAGGCCCTTAGGGGCTACACCTTC,CAITPEALRGYTF
-,TRBJ2-4,TRBV14,-,TGTGCCAGCAGCCCCGGGTCCCGAAGCATTCAGTACTTC,CASSPGSRSIQYF
-,TRBJ1-2,TRBV19,-,TGTGCCAGTAGTATAGACAGGAATGGCGGCTACACCTTC,CASSIDRNGGYTF
-,TRBJ1-1,TRBV5-1,TRBD1,TGCGCCAGCAGCTTGACGACAGGGGTGATGAACACTGAAGCTTTCTTT,CASSLTTGVMNTEAFF
-,TRBJ1-3,TRBV3-1/TRBV3-2,-,TGTGCCAGCAGCCTCCGGACTGGCAACTCTGGAAACACCATATATTTT,CASSLRTGNSGNTIYF
-,TRBJ2-1,TRBV10-3,-,TGTGCCTCGCGATGGGGGGAGCAGCATCGCAATGAGCAGTTCTTC,CASRWGEQHRNEQFF
few,TRBJ1-2,TRBV18,-,TGTGCCAGCTCACGCGACAAGTCCTATGGCTACACCTTC,CASSRDKSYGYTF
once,TRBJ2-1,TRBV11-3,-,TGTGCCAGCAGCTTAGCGGGTGCCTCCTACAATGAGCAGTTCTTC,CASSLAGASYNEQFF
-,TRBJ1-1,TRBV18,-,TGTGCCAGCTCATTCTCACCGGGGGAGGCTGAAGCTTTCTTT,CASSFSPGEAEAFF
-,TRBJ2-2,TRBV27,-,TGTGCCAGCAGTTTCTCCCGCCCCCGGGACACCGGGGAGCTGTTTTTT,CASSFSRPRDTGELFF
-,TRBJ1-5,TRBV9,-,TGTGCCAGTAGCGAGGGGATTTGGGGCAATCAGCCCCAGCATTTT,CASSEGIWGNQPQHF
-,TRBJ1-4,TRBV5-1,TRBD1,TGCGCCAGCAGCTTGAAAACGGGACAGGGGGCCGAAAAACTGTTTTTT,CASSLKTGQGAEKLFF
-,TRBJ1-1,TRBV7-2,-,TGTGCCAGCAGCCCGTACAGGGAATCTGAAGCTTTCTTT,CASSPYRESEAFF